These T cell receptor beta chains were read from a single sample in a study of cytomegalovirus exposure and HLA in healthy donors. The assay was immunoSEQ multiplex PCR, and TCRdb's table has in-frame clones only and misses some. The sample has around 400,000 clones, about nine tenths seen once. Sequenced: PBMCs. These receptors were obtained from a woman aged 18-29 years in good health and CMV-seronegative. The CDR3 runs from the conserved cysteine through the conserved F or W. D genes are given only for firm matches. A clone size is listed for some rows: how often the clone was seen (once, few, many), or a class if it is expanded.

>NA|TRBJ1-1|NA|14|TRBV15
TGTGCCACCAGCAGAGATGGGGGGACCACTGAAGCTTTCTTT
CATSRDGGTTEAFF
>NA|TRBJ1-6|NA|16|TRBV28
TGTGCCAGCAGTACCCCCCCGGGAGACTATAATTCACCCCTCCACTTT
CASSTPPGDYNSPLHF
>NA|TRBJ1-1|TRBD1|15|TRBV6-5
TGTGCCAGCAGTCCCGACAGGGGTGGAAACACTGAAGCTTTCTTT
CASSPDRGGNTEAFF
>NA|TRBJ1-1|TRBD1|17|TRBV28
TGTGCCAGCAGTTTACTCCTGGGACAGGGGACTAAAACTGAAGCTTTCTTT
CASSLLLGQGTKTEAFF
>NA|TRBJ1-4|NA|18|TRBV11-2
TGTGCCAGCAGCTTAGATGTCGACAGAGCCGCAACTAATGAAAAACTGTTTTTT
CASSLDVDRAATNEKLFF
>NA|TRBJ2-1|TRBD2|14|TRBV10-2
TGCGCCAGCCGAGGCGCGGGAGGGGAAAATGAGCAGTTCTTC
CASRGAGGENEQFF
>NA|TRBJ2-2|NA|14|TRBV6-5
TGTGCCAGCAGTTGGCGGTCGAACACCGGGGAGCTGTTTTTT
CASSWRSNTGELFF
>NA|TRBJ2-7|NA|14|TRBV5-1
TGCGCCAGCAGCTTGGGACTAGATTTCTACGAGCAGTACTTC
CASSLGLDFYEQYF
>NA|TRBJ2-5|TRBD2|15|TRBV19
TGTGCCAGTAGTGTACTGGCGGGGGGACAAGAGACCCAGTACTTC
CASSVLAGGQETQYF
>NA|TRBJ2-7|TRBD1|14|TRBV28
TGTGCCAGCAGTACGCGGGACAGGTTGGGCGAGCAGTACTTC
CASSTRDRLGEQYF
>NA|TRBJ2-5|NA|13|TRBV4-1
TGCGCCAGCAGCCAAGTGGAGTTAGAGACCCAGTACTTC
CASSQVELETQYF
>NA|TRBJ2-7|TRBD2|14|TRBV7-2
TGTGCCAGCAGCCCTAGCGGGAGGGCTCACGAGCAGTACTTC
CASSPSGRAHEQYF
>NA|TRBJ2-3|TRBD2|17|TRBV7-9
TGTGCCAGCAGCTTAGTAAGAGGCGGGAGCCTATCAGATACGCAGTATTTT
CASSLVRGGSLSDTQYF
>NA|TRBJ1-1|NA|12|TRBV30
TGTGCCTGGGGAGGCATATACACTGAAGCTTTCTTT
CAWGGIYTEAFF
>NA|TRBJ2-2|TRBD1|15|TRBV2
TGTGCCAGCAGGGAGACAGGGGCCAACACCGGGGAGCTGTTTTTT
CASRETGANTGELFF
>NA|TRBJ2-6|NA|19|TRBV5-1
TGCGCCAGCAGCCCCATCTCGCTGGGCGGACTCTCTGGGGCCAACGTCCTGACTTTC
CASSPISLGGLSGANVLTF
>NA|TRBJ2-4|TRBD1|16|TRBV25-1
TGTGCCAGCAGTGAAAACAGGGGATTAGCCAAAAACATTCAGTACTTC
CASSENRGLAKNIQYF
>NA|TRBJ2-5|NA|12|TRBV2
TGTGCCAGCAACCAGCGAGAAGAGACCCAGTACTTC
CASNQREETQYF
>NA|TRBJ1-2|TRBD1|14|TRBV7-9
TGTGCCAGCAGACGCACAGGGGGTGACTATGGCTACACCTTC
CASRRTGGDYGYTF
>NA|TRBJ2-1|NA|14|TRBV5-6
TGTGCCAGCAGCTTGGTGTCTACCTACAATGAGCAGTTCTTC
CASSLVSTYNEQFF
>few|TRBJ2-7|TRBD2|14|TRBV14
TGTGCCAGCAGTGACTGGGGGGGGAACTACGAGCAGTACTTC
CASSDWGGNYEQYF
>NA|TRBJ2-7|NA|14|TRBV5-1
TGCGCCAGCAGCTCTAAGGGACTGTACTACGAGCAGTACTTC
CASSSKGLYYEQYF
>few|TRBJ2-7|TRBD1|15|TRBV9
TGTGCCAGCAGCGTAGGCGGGACAGGTGACTACGAGCAGTACTTC
CASSVGGTGDYEQYF
>NA|TRBJ2-5|NA|15|TRBV7-9
TGTGCCAGCAGCCCTTGGAGGGCGGCAGCGGAGACCCAGTACTTC
CASSPWRAAAETQYF
>NA|TRBJ1-2|NA|14|TRBV4-1
TGCGCCAGCAGCCAAGAAGCCGCTAACTATGGCTACACCTTC
CASSQEAANYGYTF
>NA|TRBJ2-3|TRBD1|14|TRBV9
TGTGCCAGCAGCGTAAGTGACAGGGGCGATACGCAGTATTTT
CASSVSDRGDTQYF
>NA|TRBJ2-7|NA|15|TRBV6-1
TGTGCCAGCAGTGGGGCGGTACAGGGCGGGCTCGAGCAGTACTTC
CASSGAVQGGLEQYF
>NA|TRBJ1-2|NA|14|TRBV10-2
TGCGCCAGCAGTGAAAGGGCAGGGCCTTATGGCTACACCTTC
CASSERAGPYGYTF
>once|TRBJ1-2|TRBD1|13|TRBV11-2
TGTGCCAGCAGCTTGGGACAGGGGGTCGGCTACACCTTC
CASSLGQGVGYTF
>NA|TRBJ2-3|TRBD1|16|TRBV27
TGTGCCAGCAGTTTACTCGGGACAGGGAACACAGATACGCAGTATTTT
CASSLLGTGNTDTQYF
>few|TRBJ1-2|NA|15|TRBV30
TGTGCCTGGAGTCCCCTGAGACAGCAAAGATATGGCTACACCTTC
CAWSPLRQQRYGYTF
>NA|TRBJ2-7|TRBD1|13|TRBV27
TGTGCCAGCAGATCGGGACAGGGCGAGGAGCAGTACTTC
CASRSGQGEEQYF
>NA|TRBJ2-1|TRBD2|15|TRBV27
TGTGCCAGCAGCAAGCGGACTAGCAGCCCCTATGAGCAGTTCTTC
CASSKRTSSPYEQFF
>NA|TRBJ1-2|NA|14|TRBV11-2
TGTGCCAGCAGCTTATATACAGGGAGGGGAGGCTACACCTTC
CASSLYTGRGGYTF
>NA|TRBJ1-2|NA|18|TRBV4-1
TGCGCCAGCAGCGCTGCATTTCCGGGACAAGCTTCTAACTATGGCTACACCTTC
CASSAAFPGQASNYGYTF
>NA|TRBJ1-5|NA|14|TRBV2
TGTGCCAGCAGTCGACAGGACTTAAATCAGCCCCAGCATTTT
CASSRQDLNQPQHF
>NA|TRBJ2-1|NA|14|TRBV15
TGTGCCACCAGCAGAGGACAGGATTACAATGAGCAGTTCTTC
CATSRGQDYNEQFF
>NA|TRBJ1-2|TRBD1|15|TRBV19
TGTGCCAGTAGAGGGCCCGGGACAGGGCCTGGCGGCTACACCTTC
CASRGPGTGPGGYTF
>few|TRBJ2-7|NA|15|TRBV5-1
TGCGCCAGCAGCCTATTCGACAGCGCTAGGGACGAGCAGTACTTC
CASSLFDSARDEQYF
>NA|TRBJ2-3|NA|15|TRBV7-3
TGTGCCAGCAGCTTAAGGGACTCTCGCACAGATACGCAGTATTTT
CASSLRDSRTDTQYF
>few|TRBJ2-7|NA|12|TRBV2
TGTGCCAGCATTAGGGGTGGCTACGAGCAGTACTTC
CASIRGGYEQYF
>NA|TRBJ2-2|NA|15|TRBV28
TGTGCCAGCAGTACCTGGGCCCTCTTGTCCGGGGAGCTGTTTTTT
CASSTWALLSGELFF
>NA|TRBJ2-5|NA|13|TRBV5-6
TGTGCCAGCAGCTTGGAACGCGGGGAGACCCAGTACTTC
CASSLERGETQYF
>NA|TRBJ1-6|NA|12|TRBV7-2
TGTGCCAGCACCGGGTTAAATTCACCCCTCCACTTT
CASTGLNSPLHF
>once|TRBJ1-3|NA|14|TRBV6-6
TGTGCCAGCACAGGGGATACTTACGGAAACACCATATATTTT
CASTGDTYGNTIYF
>NA|TRBJ2-3|TRBD2|16|TRBV5-1
TGCGCCAGCAGCTCGTCTAGCGGGGGGGCCCCAGATACGCAGTATTTT
CASSSSSGGAPDTQYF
>once|TRBJ2-1|TRBD1|17|TRBV27
TGTGCCAGCAGTTCACTTACCCCGACAGGGGCGTACAATGAGCAGTTCTTC
CASSSLTPTGAYNEQFF
>NA|TRBJ1-2|TRBD1|12|TRBV28
TGTGCCAGCTTGGACAGGGTCCGTGGCTACACCTTC
CASLDRVRGYTF
>NA|TRBJ1-4|TRBD1|15|TRBV18
TGTGCCAGCTCACCGGGACAGACGAGGGATGAAAAACTGTTTTTT
CASSPGQTRDEKLFF
>NA|TRBJ1-4|TRBD1|16|TRBV5-6
TGTGCCAGCAGCTTGGGGCCGGGACAGGGTGGTGAAAAACTGTTTTTT
CASSLGPGQGGEKLFF
>NA|TRBJ2-3|NA|17|TRBV27
TGTGCCAGCAGCCCCCCCCGTGGGAGCCCGGACACAGATACGCAGTATTTT
CASSPPRGSPDTDTQYF
>NA|TRBJ1-2|NA|12|TRBV10-3
TGTGCCATCAGTGACGGGAACTATGGCTACACCTTC
CAISDGNYGYTF
>NA|TRBJ2-7|TRBD2|16|TRBV7-9
TGTGCCAGCAGCAGGACGGGGGGACGGGTTTTTGGAGAGCAGTACTTC
CASSRTGGRVFGEQYF
>once|TRBJ1-5|NA|14|TRBV10-3
TGTGCCATCAGGACGGACATTCCCAATCAGCCCCAGCATTTT
CAIRTDIPNQPQHF
>once|TRBJ2-3|TRBD2|14|TRBV4-2
TGTGCCAGCAGAGGTAGCGGGGACACAGATACGCAGTATTTT
CASRGSGDTDTQYF
>NA|TRBJ1-5|TRBD1|17|TRBV9
TGTGCCAGCAGCGTCGGGACAGGGGATTATAGCAATCAGCCCCAGCATTTT
CASSVGTGDYSNQPQHF
>NA|TRBJ1-4|NA|12|TRBV30
TGTGCCTGGAGTGCCGGGAATGAAAAACTGTTTTTT
CAWSAGNEKLFF
>NA|TRBJ1-1|TRBD1|17|TRBV25-1
TGTGCCAGCAGTGAATATAGGACAGGGGGCAAGAACACTGAAGCTTTCTTT
CASSEYRTGGKNTEAFF
>NA|TRBJ2-3|TRBD2|16|TRBV6-1
TGTGCCAGCAGTGAAGGTAGCGGGGGGGCGAAAGATACGCAGTATTTT
CASSEGSGGAKDTQYF